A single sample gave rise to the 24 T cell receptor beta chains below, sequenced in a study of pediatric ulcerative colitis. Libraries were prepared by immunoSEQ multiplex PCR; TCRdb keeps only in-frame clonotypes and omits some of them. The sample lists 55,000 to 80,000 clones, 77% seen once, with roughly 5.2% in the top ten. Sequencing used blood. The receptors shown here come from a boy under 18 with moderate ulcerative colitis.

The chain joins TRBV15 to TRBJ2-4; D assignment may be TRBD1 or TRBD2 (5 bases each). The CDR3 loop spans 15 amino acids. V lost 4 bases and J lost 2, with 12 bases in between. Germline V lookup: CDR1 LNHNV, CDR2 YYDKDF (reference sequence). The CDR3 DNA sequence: TGTGCCACCAGCAACCTTGGGGGACCCAAAAACATTCAGTACTTC. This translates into CATSNLGGPKNIQYF.

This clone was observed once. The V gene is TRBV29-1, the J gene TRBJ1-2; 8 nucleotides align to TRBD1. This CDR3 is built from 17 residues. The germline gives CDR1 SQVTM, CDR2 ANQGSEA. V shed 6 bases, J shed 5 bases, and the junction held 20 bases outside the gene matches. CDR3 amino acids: CSVDYPLWTGKFYGYTF. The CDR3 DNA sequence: TGCAGCGTAGACTACCCCCTCTGGACAGGGAAATTTTATGGCTACACCTTC. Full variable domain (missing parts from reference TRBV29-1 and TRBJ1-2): SAVISQKPSRDICQRGTSLTIQCQVDSQVTMMFWYRQQPGQSLTLIATANQGSEATYESGFVIDKFPISRPNLTFSTLTVSNMSPEDSSIYLCSVDYPLWTGKFYGYTFGSGTRLTVV.

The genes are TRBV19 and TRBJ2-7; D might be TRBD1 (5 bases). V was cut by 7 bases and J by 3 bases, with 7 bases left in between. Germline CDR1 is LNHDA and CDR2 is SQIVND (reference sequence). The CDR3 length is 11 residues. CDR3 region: CASTQGYEQYF. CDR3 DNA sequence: TGTGCCAGTACGCAGGGCTACGAGCAGTACTTC.

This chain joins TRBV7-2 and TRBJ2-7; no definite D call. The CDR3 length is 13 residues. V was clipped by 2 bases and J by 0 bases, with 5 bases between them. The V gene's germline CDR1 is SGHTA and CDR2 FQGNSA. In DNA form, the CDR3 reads TGTGCCAGCAGCTTACGGCACTCCTACGAGCAGTACTTC. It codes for CASSLRHSYEQYF.

DNA for the CDR3: TGCGCCAGCAGCCAAGAACGGGAAAACTATGGCTACACCTTC. This sequence encodes CASSQERENYGYTF. V usage is TRBV4-1 and J usage is TRBJ1-2, with D uncertain. Per germline, CDR1 MGHRA and CDR2 YSYEKL. V shed 0 bases and J shed 2 bases, with 7 bases lying between them. The CDR3 covers 14 residues.

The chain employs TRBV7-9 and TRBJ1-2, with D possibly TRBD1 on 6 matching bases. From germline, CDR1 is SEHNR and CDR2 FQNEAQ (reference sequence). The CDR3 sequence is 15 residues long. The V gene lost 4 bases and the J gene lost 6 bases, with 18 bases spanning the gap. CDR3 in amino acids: CASSSKAQGKDGYTF. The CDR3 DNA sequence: TGTGCCAGCAGCTCCAAGGCACAGGGTAAAGATGGCTACACCTTC.

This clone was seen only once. This CDR3 reads CASSLSIATIRQYF. The CDR3 DNA is TGTGCCAGCAGTTTAAGTATAGCCACGATACGGCAGTACTTC. V gene TRBV27 combines with J gene TRBJ2-7, with D unresolved. V shed 2 bases and J shed 9 bases, with 17 bases lying between them. There are 14 residues in the CDR3. Germline V gene sequence: CDR1 MNHEY, CDR2 SMNVEV (reference sequence).

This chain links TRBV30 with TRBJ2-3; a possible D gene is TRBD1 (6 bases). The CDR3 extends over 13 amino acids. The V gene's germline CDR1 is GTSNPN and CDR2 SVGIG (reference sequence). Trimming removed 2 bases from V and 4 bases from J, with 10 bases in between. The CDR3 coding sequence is TGTGCCTGGAGTTTGGGGGCAGCAGATACGCAGTATTTT. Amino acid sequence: CAWSLGAADTQYF.

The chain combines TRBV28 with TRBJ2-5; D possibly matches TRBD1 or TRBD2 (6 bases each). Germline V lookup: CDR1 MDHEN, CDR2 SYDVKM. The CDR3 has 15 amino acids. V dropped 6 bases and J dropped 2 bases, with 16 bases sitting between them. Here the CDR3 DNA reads TGTGCCAGCAGCCTACAGGGACTGGGGCAAGAGACCCAGTACTTC. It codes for CASSLQGLGQETQYF.

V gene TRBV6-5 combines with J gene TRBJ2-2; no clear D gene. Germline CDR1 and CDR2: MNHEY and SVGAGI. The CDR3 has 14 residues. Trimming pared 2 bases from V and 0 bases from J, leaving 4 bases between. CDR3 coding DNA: TGTGCCAGCAGTTACCAAGCGAACACCGGGGAGCTGTTTTTT. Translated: CASSYQANTGELFF.

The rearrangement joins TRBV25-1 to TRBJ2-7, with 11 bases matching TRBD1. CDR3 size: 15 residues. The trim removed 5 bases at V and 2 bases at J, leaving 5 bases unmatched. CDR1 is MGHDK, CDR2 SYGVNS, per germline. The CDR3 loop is CASSSPGQGAYEQYF. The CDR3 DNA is TGTGCCAGCAGTTCCCCGGGACAGGGGGCCTACGAGCAGTACTTC.

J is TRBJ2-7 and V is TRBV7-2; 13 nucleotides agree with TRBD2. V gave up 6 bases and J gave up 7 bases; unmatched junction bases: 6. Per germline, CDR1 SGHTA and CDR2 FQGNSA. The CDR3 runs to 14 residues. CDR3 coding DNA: TGTGCCAGCAGTCAAACTAGCGGGAGGGTGGAGCAGTACTTC. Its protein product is CASSQTSGRVEQYF.

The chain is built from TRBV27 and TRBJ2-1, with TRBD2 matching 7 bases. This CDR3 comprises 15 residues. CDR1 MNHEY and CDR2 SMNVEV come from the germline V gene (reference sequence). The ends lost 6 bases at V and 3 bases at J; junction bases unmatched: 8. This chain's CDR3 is CASRSAGDVYNEQFF. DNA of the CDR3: TGTGCCAGCAGATCCGCGGGGGACGTCTACAATGAGCAGTTCTTC.

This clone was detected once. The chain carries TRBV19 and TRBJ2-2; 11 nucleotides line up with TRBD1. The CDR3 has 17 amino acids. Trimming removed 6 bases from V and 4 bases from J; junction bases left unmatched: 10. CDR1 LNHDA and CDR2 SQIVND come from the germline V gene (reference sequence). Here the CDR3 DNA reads TGTGCCAGTAGGCTCGGACAGGGGGCCTACAGCACCGGGGAGCTGTTTTTT. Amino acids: CASRLGQGAYSTGELFF.

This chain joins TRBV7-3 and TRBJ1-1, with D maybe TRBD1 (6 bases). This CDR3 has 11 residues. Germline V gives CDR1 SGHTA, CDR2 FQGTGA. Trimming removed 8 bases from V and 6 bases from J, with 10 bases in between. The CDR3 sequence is CASARGPEAFF. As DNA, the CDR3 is TGTGCCAGCGCTCGGGGGCCTGAAGCTTTCTTT.

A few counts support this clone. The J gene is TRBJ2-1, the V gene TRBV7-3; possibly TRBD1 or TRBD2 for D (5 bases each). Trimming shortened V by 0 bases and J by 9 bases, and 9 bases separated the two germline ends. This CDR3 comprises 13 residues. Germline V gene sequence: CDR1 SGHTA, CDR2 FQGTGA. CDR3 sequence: CASSLTWGSEQFF. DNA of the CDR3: TGTGCCAGCAGCTTAACGTGGGGGTCTGAGCAGTTCTTC.

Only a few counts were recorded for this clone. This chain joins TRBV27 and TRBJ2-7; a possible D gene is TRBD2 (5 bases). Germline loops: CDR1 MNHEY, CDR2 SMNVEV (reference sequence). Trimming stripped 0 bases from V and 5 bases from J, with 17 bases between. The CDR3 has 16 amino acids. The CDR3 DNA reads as TGTGCCAGCAGTTTATCCCCGCCCGCGAGTAGCGACGAGCAGTACTTC. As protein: CASSLSPPASSDEQYF.

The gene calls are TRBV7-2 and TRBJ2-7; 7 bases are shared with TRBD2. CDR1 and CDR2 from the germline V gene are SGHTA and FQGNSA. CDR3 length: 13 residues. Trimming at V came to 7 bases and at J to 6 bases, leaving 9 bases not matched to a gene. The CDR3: CASTLGLGSEQYF. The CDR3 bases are TGTGCCAGCACCCTCGGACTAGGTAGCGAGCAGTACTTC.

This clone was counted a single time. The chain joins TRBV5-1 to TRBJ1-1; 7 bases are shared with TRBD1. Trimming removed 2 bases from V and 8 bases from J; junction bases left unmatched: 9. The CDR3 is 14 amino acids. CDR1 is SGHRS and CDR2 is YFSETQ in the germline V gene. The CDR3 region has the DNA TGCGCCAGCAGCTTCCAGGGGGAAGGGGAAGAAGCTTTCTTT. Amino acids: CASSFQGEGEEAFF.

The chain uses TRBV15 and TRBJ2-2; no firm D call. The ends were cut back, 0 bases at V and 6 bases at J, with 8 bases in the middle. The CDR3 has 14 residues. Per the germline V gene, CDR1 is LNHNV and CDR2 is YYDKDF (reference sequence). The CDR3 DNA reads TGTGCCACCAGCAGAGATCGAGGTCCCGGGGAGCTGTTTTTT. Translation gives CATSRDRGPGELFF.

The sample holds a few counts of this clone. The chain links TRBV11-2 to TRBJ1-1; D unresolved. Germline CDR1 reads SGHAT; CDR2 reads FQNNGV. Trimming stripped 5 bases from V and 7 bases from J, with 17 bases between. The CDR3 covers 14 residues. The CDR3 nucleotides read TGTGCCAGCAGCCGCACATCCATAGAATATGAAGCTTTCTTT. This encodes CASSRTSIEYEAFF.

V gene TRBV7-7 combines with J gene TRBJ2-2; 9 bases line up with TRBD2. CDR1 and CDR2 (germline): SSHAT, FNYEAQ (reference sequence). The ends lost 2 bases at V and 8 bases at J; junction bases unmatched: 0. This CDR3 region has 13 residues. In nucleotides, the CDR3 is TGTGCCAGCAGCTTACTAGCGGGAGGGGAGCTGTTTTTT. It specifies CASSLLAGGELFF.

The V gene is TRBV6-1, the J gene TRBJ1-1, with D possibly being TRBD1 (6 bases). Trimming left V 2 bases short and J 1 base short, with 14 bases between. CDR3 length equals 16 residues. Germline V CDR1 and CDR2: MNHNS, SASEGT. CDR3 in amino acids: CASSEHLNRENTEAFF. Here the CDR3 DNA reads TGTGCCAGCAGTGAACATTTAAACAGGGAGAACACTGAAGCTTTCTTT.

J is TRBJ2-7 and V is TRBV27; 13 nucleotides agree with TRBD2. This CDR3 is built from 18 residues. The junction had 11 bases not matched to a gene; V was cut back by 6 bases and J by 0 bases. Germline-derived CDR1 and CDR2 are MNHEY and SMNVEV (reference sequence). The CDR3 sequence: CASRPPGLAGLSSYEQYF. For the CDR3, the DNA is TGTGCCAGCAGACCACCGGGACTAGCGGGGTTAAGCTCCTACGAGCAGTACTTC.